This TCR beta chain was captured in a study of shared clonotypes between healthy human individuals. Notes on the study in general: Among a few donors, 4.5% to 5.5% of naive CD4 clonotypes were found in common.

Subsets obtained from CD4+ cells comprised CD45RA+ naive and CD45RA-negative memory cells. Points on this clone: What it binds is not known.

Per germline, CDR1 SEHNR and CDR2 FQNEAQ (reference sequence). This CDR3 comprises 15 residues. The germline V and J ends were trimmed by 4 bases and 1 base, with 11 bases remaining between them. Measured with immunoSEQ multiplex PCR; TCRdb has only the in-frame clones, and not every one. The sample holds approximately 1,500,000 clones, approximately 98% seen once. The rearrangement joins TRBV7-9 to TRBJ1-3; D unresolved. The sample was naive CD4+ T cells sorted from blood. Subset of the sample: CD45RA+ positively selected. This sequence was found in a man aged 30-40 years in good health. The CDR3 nucleotides are TGTGCCAGCAGCTCTTATGACAAATCTGGAAACACCATATATTTT. This translates into CASSSYDKSGNTIYF.